This T cell receptor (beta chain) was captured in a study of regulatory T cells in long-lasting Graves disease. General observations from the study: Thyroid tissue went unexamined; only peripheral blood was analyzed. Persistent Graves' cases showed lower TCR diversity than newly diagnosed cases.

This clonotype was recorded at least ten times. Its target is not known. Researchers made TCR beta libraries by using iRepertoire HTBI primers and running Arm-PCR on CDR3 regions. Per the original methods: Spanning all samples, the identified segments comprised some 60 TRBV and some 15 TRBJ. TCRdb reprocessed the multiplex PCR reads with MiXCR, giving one entry per CDR3 protein. These V and J calls rely on TCRdb rather than the paper's analysis. The table records approximately 380,000 distinct CDR3 sequences, less than 25% of them present only once. J was trimmed by 6 bases and V by 6 bases; bases with no gene match: 6. The germline CDR1 and CDR2 sequences are SNHLY and FYNNEI. The CDR3 contains 15 residues. As for time point: persistent/refractory GD, antithyroid drugs over 5 years with positive TRAb. RNA extracted from PBMCs served as the sequencing template. An approximately 10-milliliter sample of peripheral blood was drawn into EDTA tubes.

The sequence was obtained from a female donor with Graves disease. The gene calls are TRBV2 and TRBJ2-2, with 11 bases lining up with TRBD2. This specimen consisted of peripheral blood mononuclear cells (PBMCs), obtained when the disease was refractory, from a patient treated with antithyroid drugs. CDR3 sequence (DNA): TGTGCCAGCAGCATAGCGGGAGGGATGGCCGGGGAGCTGTTTTTT. Protein: CASSIAGGMAGELFF.